This is a list of T cell receptor beta chains from one sample in a study of shared clonotypes between healthy human individuals. Profiled with immunoSEQ multiplex PCR; TCRdb holds only in-frame clones, not every one. This sample has just over 2,000,000 clones, with approximately 95% found just once. Sequencing was done on a sample of naive CD4+ T cells sorted from blood. The receptors stem from a man younger than 35 in good health. CDR3s include the opening cysteine and the closing phenylalanine or tryptophan. Fields, in order: clone size, D gene, J gene, V gene, CDR3 protein, CDR3 DNA. D genes are given only for firm matches. Clone size is not always given. Where it is, it says once, few, many or a class for expanded clones.

clone size: .; D gene: .; J gene: TRBJ1-2; V gene: TRBV2; CDR3 protein: CASSEMSGNRGYTF; CDR3 DNA: TGTGCCAGCAGTGAAATGTCCGGGAACAGAGGCTACACCTTC
clone size: .; D gene: .; J gene: TRBJ2-4; V gene: TRBV21-1; CDR3 protein: CASRAREGKNIQYF; CDR3 DNA: TGTGCCAGCAGGGCCAGGGAAGGCAAAAACATTCAGTACTTC
clone size: .; D gene: TRBD1; J gene: TRBJ2-5; V gene: TRBV6-5; CDR3 protein: CASSLTGGETQYF; CDR3 DNA: TGTGCCAGCAGTCTAACAGGGGGGGAGACCCAGTACTTC
clone size: few; D gene: .; J gene: TRBJ1-6; V gene: TRBV10-3; CDR3 protein: CAIMSSDNSPLHF; CDR3 DNA: TGTGCCATCATGAGCAGCGATAATTCACCCCTCCACTTT
clone size: .; D gene: TRBD2; J gene: TRBJ2-5; V gene: TRBV28; CDR3 protein: CASSLKGLAGLQETQYF; CDR3 DNA: TGTGCCAGCAGTTTAAAGGGACTAGCGGGGCTCCAAGAGACCCAGTACTTC
clone size: once; D gene: TRBD1; J gene: TRBJ1-5; V gene: TRBV29-1; CDR3 protein: CSVDDRAGNQPQHF; CDR3 DNA: TGCAGCGTCGATGACAGGGCAGGCAATCAGCCCCAGCATTTT
clone size: .; D gene: .; J gene: TRBJ2-3; V gene: TRBV2; CDR3 protein: CASSGVRGSTDTQYF; CDR3 DNA: TGTGCCAGCAGTGGGGTTAGGGGAAGCACAGATACGCAGTATTTT
clone size: .; D gene: TRBD1; J gene: TRBJ1-1; V gene: TRBV4-1; CDR3 protein: CASSARDRADTEAFF; CDR3 DNA: TGCGCCAGCAGTGCCCGGGACAGGGCGGATACTGAAGCTTTCTTT
clone size: once; D gene: .; J gene: TRBJ2-7; V gene: TRBV25-1; CDR3 protein: CASSDRPHSYEQYF; CDR3 DNA: TGTGCCAGCAGTGACAGGCCCCACTCCTACGAGCAGTACTTC
clone size: .; D gene: .; J gene: TRBJ1-3; V gene: TRBV18; CDR3 protein: CASSSPGSASGNTIYF; CDR3 DNA: TGTGCCAGCTCAAGCCCGGGGTCGGCCTCTGGAAACACCATATATTTT
clone size: .; D gene: TRBD1; J gene: TRBJ1-2; V gene: TRBV2; CDR3 protein: CASTEGGGYYGYTF; CDR3 DNA: TGTGCCAGCACGGAAGGAGGGGGCTACTATGGCTACACCTTC
clone size: .; D gene: .; J gene: TRBJ2-7; V gene: TRBV6-1; CDR3 protein: CASSDSPGPYEQYF; CDR3 DNA: TGTGCCAGCAGTGACTCTCCAGGGCCCTACGAGCAGTACTTC
clone size: .; D gene: TRBD2; J gene: TRBJ2-7; V gene: TRBV30; CDR3 protein: CAWSVLAGGPEQYF; CDR3 DNA: TGTGCCTGGAGTGTACTAGCGGGCGGTCCCGAGCAGTACTTC
clone size: .; D gene: .; J gene: TRBJ2-2; V gene: TRBV6-1; CDR3 protein: CASSELGQSDTGELFF; CDR3 DNA: TGTGCCAGCAGTGAACTAGGGCAGTCGGACACCGGGGAGCTGTTTTTT
clone size: .; D gene: .; J gene: TRBJ1-4; V gene: TRBV19; CDR3 protein: CASSITGSTNEKLFF; CDR3 DNA: TGTGCCAGTAGTATAACAGGCTCAACTAATGAAAAACTGTTTTTT
clone size: .; D gene: .; J gene: TRBJ1-6; V gene: TRBV6-1; CDR3 protein: CASSEGTGLGSPLHF; CDR3 DNA: TGTGCCAGCAGTGAGGGAACAGGGTTAGGGTCACCCCTCCACTTT
clone size: few; D gene: .; J gene: TRBJ1-4; V gene: TRBV27; CDR3 protein: CASSIGRTNEKLFF; CDR3 DNA: TGTGCCAGCAGTATTGGCAGGACTAATGAAAAACTGTTTTTT
clone size: .; D gene: TRBD2; J gene: TRBJ2-2; V gene: TRBV9; CDR3 protein: CASSVGRLAGGQNTGELFF; CDR3 DNA: TGTGCCAGCAGCGTAGGTCGACTAGCGGGAGGACAGAACACCGGGGAGCTGTTTTTT
clone size: .; D gene: TRBD1; J gene: TRBJ1-6; V gene: TRBV28; CDR3 protein: CASSSTGDNSPLHF; CDR3 DNA: TGTGCCAGCAGTTCGACAGGGGATAATTCACCCCTCCACTTT
clone size: .; D gene: TRBD2; J gene: TRBJ2-7; V gene: TRBV9; CDR3 protein: CASSATSGSIYEQYF; CDR3 DNA: TGTGCCAGCAGCGCTACTAGCGGGAGTATCTACGAGCAGTACTTC
clone size: .; D gene: .; J gene: TRBJ2-7; V gene: TRBV13; CDR3 protein: CASSLFPTSANEQYF; CDR3 DNA: TGTGCCAGCAGCTTATTCCCTACTAGTGCCAACGAGCAGTACTTC
clone size: .; D gene: .; J gene: TRBJ2-7; V gene: TRBV6-5; CDR3 protein: CASSYSPQGTDYEQYF; CDR3 DNA: TGTGCCAGCAGTTACTCACCCCAGGGAACCGATTACGAGCAGTACTTC
clone size: .; D gene: .; J gene: TRBJ2-7; V gene: TRBV7-2; CDR3 protein: CASSLVRQGTYEQYF; CDR3 DNA: TGTGCCAGCAGCTTAGTCCGGCAGGGTACCTACGAGCAGTACTTC
clone size: .; D gene: TRBD2; J gene: TRBJ2-3; V gene: TRBV7-9; CDR3 protein: CASSRGGQFTDTQYF; CDR3 DNA: TGTGCCAGCAGTCGCGGGGGGCAATTCACAGATACGCAGTATTTT
clone size: .; D gene: .; J gene: TRBJ2-5; V gene: TRBV5-1; CDR3 protein: CASRPTAGTLLTQYF; CDR3 DNA: TGCGCCAGCCGACCAACCGCCGGGACGCTTTTGACCCAGTACTTC
clone size: .; D gene: TRBD2; J gene: TRBJ2-1; V gene: TRBV15; CDR3 protein: CATSRDASGRNEQFF; CDR3 DNA: TGTGCCACCAGCAGAGATGCTAGCGGGAGGAATGAGCAGTTCTTC
clone size: .; D gene: TRBD2; J gene: TRBJ2-2; V gene: TRBV7-7; CDR3 protein: CASRLTSGDTGELFF; CDR3 DNA: TGTGCTAGCAGGCTGACTAGCGGGGACACCGGGGAGCTGTTTTTT
clone size: .; D gene: TRBD1; J gene: TRBJ1-6; V gene: TRBV30; CDR3 protein: CAWSPMDRGLHLRLSNSPLHF; CDR3 DNA: TGTGCCTGGAGTCCAATGGACAGGGGGCTTCATCTCCGATTATCGAATTCACCCCTCCACTTT
clone size: many; D gene: TRBD1; J gene: TRBJ1-4; V gene: TRBV4-2; CDR3 protein: CASSQDETQGVKLFF; CDR3 DNA: TGTGCCAGCAGCCAAGATGAAACCCAGGGGGTAAAACTGTTTTTT
clone size: .; D gene: TRBD1; J gene: TRBJ2-2; V gene: TRBV18; CDR3 protein: CASPTGGNTGELFF; CDR3 DNA: TGTGCCAGCCCGACAGGGGGGAACACCGGGGAGCTGTTTTTT
clone size: .; D gene: .; J gene: TRBJ2-7; V gene: TRBV25-1; CDR3 protein: CASSVRQGYEQYF; CDR3 DNA: TGTGCCAGCAGTGTAAGGCAGGGCTACGAGCAGTACTTC
clone size: once; D gene: .; J gene: TRBJ2-3; V gene: TRBV7-9; CDR3 protein: CASSFQGTDTQYF; CDR3 DNA: TGTGCCAGCAGCTTTCAGGGTACAGATACGCAGTATTTT
clone size: .; D gene: .; J gene: TRBJ1-2; V gene: TRBV5-1; CDR3 protein: CASSRDGLELNYGYTF; CDR3 DNA: TGCGCCAGCAGCCGGGACGGGCTAGAACTTAACTATGGCTACACCTTC
clone size: .; D gene: .; J gene: TRBJ1-4; V gene: TRBV5-1; CDR3 protein: CASSEDWTTGREKLFF; CDR3 DNA: TGCGCCAGCAGCGAGGATTGGACAACCGGACGCGAAAAACTGTTTTTT
clone size: .; D gene: .; J gene: TRBJ1-5; V gene: TRBV19; CDR3 protein: CATQATVNQPQHF; CDR3 DNA: TGTGCCACCCAGGCGACAGTCAATCAGCCCCAGCATTTT
clone size: .; D gene: TRBD1; J gene: TRBJ1-1; V gene: TRBV7-9; CDR3 protein: CASSTTGGAGGAFF; CDR3 DNA: TGTGCCAGCAGCACGACAGGGGGCGCGGGTGGCGCTTTCTTT
clone size: .; D gene: .; J gene: TRBJ2-1; V gene: TRBV28; CDR3 protein: CASSPLSGNYNEQFF; CDR3 DNA: TGTGCCAGCAGTCCGTTATCCGGGAACTACAATGAGCAGTTCTTC
clone size: .; D gene: .; J gene: TRBJ1-3; V gene: TRBV30; CDR3 protein: CAWSANRGNTIYF; CDR3 DNA: TGTGCCTGGAGTGCGAACCGTGGAAACACCATATATTTT
clone size: .; D gene: .; J gene: TRBJ2-5; V gene: TRBV9; CDR3 protein: CASSGSQAPGQETQYF; CDR3 DNA: TGTGCCAGCAGCGGGTCCCAGGCCCCAGGGCAAGAGACCCAGTACTTC
clone size: .; D gene: .; J gene: TRBJ1-1; V gene: TRBV30; CDR3 protein: CAWSVEQSAFF; CDR3 DNA: TGTGCCTGGAGTGTTGAGCAGTCAGCTTTCTTT
clone size: .; D gene: TRBD2; J gene: TRBJ2-1; V gene: TRBV19; CDR3 protein: CASTHPGLAGGVEQFF; CDR3 DNA: TGTGCCAGTACCCACCCGGGACTAGCGGGAGGGGTTGAGCAGTTCTTC
clone size: .; D gene: .; J gene: TRBJ2-5; V gene: TRBV7-2; CDR3 protein: CASSLTGRQTQYF; CDR3 DNA: TGTGCCAGCAGCTTGACAGGGAGGCAGACCCAGTACTTC
clone size: .; D gene: .; J gene: TRBJ2-7; V gene: TRBV5-1; CDR3 protein: CASSRLGSSYEQYF; CDR3 DNA: TGCGCCAGCAGTAGACTCGGGAGCTCCTACGAGCAGTACTTC
clone size: .; D gene: TRBD2; J gene: TRBJ2-1; V gene: TRBV7-9; CDR3 protein: CASSPTGTSGSDEQFF; CDR3 DNA: TGTGCCAGCAGCCCTACCGGGACTAGCGGGTCGGATGAGCAGTTCTTC
clone size: once; D gene: .; J gene: TRBJ2-5; V gene: TRBV2; CDR3 protein: CASKTDQETQYF; CDR3 DNA: TGTGCCAGCAAGACAGATCAAGAGACCCAGTACTTC
clone size: .; D gene: .; J gene: TRBJ2-2; V gene: TRBV6-5; CDR3 protein: CASCRGSGELFF; CDR3 DNA: TGTGCCAGCTGTAGGGGATCCGGGGAGCTGTTTTTT
clone size: .; D gene: .; J gene: TRBJ1-1; V gene: TRBV10-3; CDR3 protein: CAISYKSGHPNTEAFF; CDR3 DNA: TGTGCCATCAGTTACAAATCGGGACACCCGAACACTGAAGCTTTCTTT
clone size: .; D gene: TRBD2; J gene: TRBJ2-5; V gene: TRBV5-1; CDR3 protein: CASSSNLAGGKTQYF; CDR3 DNA: TGCGCCAGCAGCTCTAATCTAGCGGGGGGTAAGACCCAGTACTTC
clone size: .; D gene: .; J gene: TRBJ1-6; V gene: TRBV6-1; CDR3 protein: CASSDVFRVNSPLHF; CDR3 DNA: TGTGCCAGCAGTGATGTGTTCAGGGTTAATTCACCCCTCCACTTT
clone size: .; D gene: .; J gene: TRBJ2-2; V gene: TRBV5-1; CDR3 protein: CASSRQERDTGELFF; CDR3 DNA: TGCGCCAGCAGCCGACAGGAAAGGGACACCGGGGAGCTGTTTTTT
clone size: .; D gene: TRBD1; J gene: TRBJ2-5; V gene: TRBV5-1; CDR3 protein: CASSYRTGGETQYF; CDR3 DNA: TGCGCCAGCAGCTATCGCACAGGGGGAGAGACCCAGTACTTC
clone size: once; D gene: .; J gene: TRBJ2-3; V gene: TRBV4-1; CDR3 protein: CASSQVGLGPDTQYF; CDR3 DNA: TGCGCCAGCAGCCAAGTGGGCCTAGGGCCAGATACGCAGTATTTT
clone size: .; D gene: .; J gene: TRBJ1-2; V gene: TRBV6-5; CDR3 protein: CASSPLLGSSYGYTF; CDR3 DNA: TGTGCCAGCAGTCCGTTACTGGGCAGTTCCTATGGCTACACCTTC
clone size: .; D gene: .; J gene: TRBJ1-1; V gene: TRBV19; CDR3 protein: CASSMGGDTEAFF; CDR3 DNA: TGTGCCAGTAGTATGGGTGGGGACACTGAAGCTTTCTTT
clone size: .; D gene: TRBD2; J gene: TRBJ2-1; V gene: TRBV30; CDR3 protein: CAWKVAGGPFHEQFF; CDR3 DNA: TGTGCCTGGAAAGTAGCGGGAGGGCCGTTCCATGAGCAGTTCTTC
clone size: .; D gene: TRBD1; J gene: TRBJ1-1; V gene: TRBV27; CDR3 protein: CASSLSDRVSEAFF; CDR3 DNA: TGTGCCAGCAGTTTAAGTGACAGGGTATCTGAAGCTTTCTTT
clone size: .; D gene: TRBD1; J gene: TRBJ1-2; V gene: TRBV5-1; CDR3 protein: CASSLDRAFAF; CDR3 DNA: TGCGCCAGCAGCCTAGACAGGGCCTTCGCCTTC
clone size: .; D gene: .; J gene: TRBJ1-3; V gene: TRBV6-6; CDR3 protein: CASSPPRNARNTIYF; CDR3 DNA: TGTGCCAGCAGTCCCCCTAGGAATGCGCGCAACACCATATATTTT
clone size: .; D gene: TRBD1; J gene: TRBJ2-7; V gene: TRBV6-6; CDR3 protein: CASSPPRDRGSYEQYF; CDR3 DNA: TGTGCCAGCAGCCCCCCCCGGGACAGGGGCTCCTACGAGCAGTACTTC